The 10 T cell receptor beta chains given below trace back to one sample, sequenced in a study of blood T cells in healthy people across ages. Through a sample-barcoded 5' primer and a J-beta primer mix, a second PCR was run for roughly 6 to 11 cycles. From the 5' RACE reads, TCRdb called clonotypes with MiXCR, one entry per CDR3 protein. The sample has 920,000 or so distinct CDR3 sequences, around 45% seen once. The sequencing input was blood. These receptors all stem from an older woman in good health.

This clonotype was detected many times. The chain recombines TRBV27 with TRBJ2-7, with TRBD2 matching over 11 bases. V trimming: 4 bases; J trimming: 0 bases; junction bases outside the gene matches: 2. The CDR3 spans 15 residues. Germline V gives CDR1 MNHEY, CDR2 SMNVEV (reference sequence). CDR3 sequence: CASSSSGRSSYEQYF. The CDR3 DNA reads TGTGCCAGCAGTTCTAGCGGGAGGAGCTCCTACGAGCAGTACTTC.

This chain uses TRBV2 with TRBJ2-5; 10 bases align to TRBD1. V dropped 6 bases and J dropped 1; count of bases not matched to a gene: 2. Germline loops: CDR1 SNHLY, CDR2 FYNNEI. The CDR3 covers 14 residues. The CDR3 nucleotides read TGTGCCAGCAGGCGGGACAGGGGCCAAGAGACCCAGTACTTC. Its translation: CASRRDRGQETQYF.

This clonotype was seen a handful of times. V and J are TRBV5-1 and TRBJ2-7; the match to TRBD1 covers 9 bases. The germline V gene has CDR1 SGHRS and CDR2 YFSETQ. With V trimmed by 0 bases and J by 4 bases, 8 bases remained unmatched. The CDR3 is 16 amino acids. This CDR3 reads CASSLAVQGAQYEQYF. CDR3 coding DNA: TGCGCCAGCAGCTTGGCCGTACAGGGGGCTCAGTACGAGCAGTACTTC.

The V call is TRBV4-2, the J call TRBJ2-7; a possible D gene is TRBD1 (5 bases). The CDR3 sequence is 17 residues long. Trimming removed 3 bases from V and 2 bases from J, with 20 bases in between. Germline V gene lookup returns CDR1 LGHNA and CDR2 YNFKEQ. CDR3 coding DNA: TGTGCCAGCAGCCACCGTCTGGACACCGAATCACCCTACGAGCAGTACTTC. It translates to CASSHRLDTESPYEQYF.

The chain carries TRBV5-5 and TRBJ1-2; 7 bases line up with TRBD1. This CDR3 is 13 amino acids long. J lost 10 bases, V lost 4 bases, and 10 bases had no gene match. CDR1 SGHKS and CDR2 YYEKEE come from the germline V gene (reference sequence). CDR3 nucleotide sequence: TGTGCCAGCAGCCCGGGACAGCAAGAGGACTACACCTTC. It is translated as CASSPGQQEDYTF.

This clonotype appeared a single time. The V gene is TRBV5-8, the J gene TRBJ2-1; 13 nucleotides align to TRBD2. The length of the CDR3 is 16 residues. The J segment lost 2 bases and the V segment lost 9 bases, leaving 8 bases of the junction unmatched. Germline CDR1 reads SGHTS; CDR2 reads YDEGEE. CDR3 sequence reads: CATEGTSGVTYNEQFF. The DNA for the CDR3 is TGTGCCACCGAGGGGACTAGCGGGGTCACCTACAATGAGCAGTTCTTC.

Here the CDR3 DNA reads TGCAGCGTTGAAGGGGGGGTCCTCCAAGAGACCCAGTACTTC. The encoded protein is CSVEGGVLQETQYF. This rearrangement joins TRBV29-1 to TRBJ2-5, with a tentative D call TRBD2 (6 bases). The CDR3 sequence is 14 residues long. Germline V gene sequence: CDR1 SQVTM, CDR2 ANQGSEA. Trimming cost V 1 base and J 1 base, with 10 bases left between them.

Remarks on this clonotype: A single base separates this from a much larger clone, so it may be a read error. The chain recombines TRBV12-3 or TRBV12-4 with TRBJ2-7; 9 bases align to TRBD2. The CDR3 totals 15 residues. The V and J ends lost 2 bases and 7 bases, in that order; junction bases with no gene match: 9. CDR3 DNA sequence: TGTGCCAGCAGTTTAAGTAGCGGGAGTAAGAATGAGCAGTACTTC. It translates to CASSLSSGSKNEQYF.

The chain has TRBV5-1 and TRBJ1-2; unclear D gene. CDR1 and CDR2 from the germline V gene are SGHRS and YFSETQ. This CDR3 spans 14 amino acids. V was pared by 8 bases and J by 5 bases, with 19 bases between. Here the CDR3 reads CASFDGELKYGYTF. CDR3 nucleotides: TGCGCCAGTTTCGACGGGGAACTAAAGTATGGCTACACCTTC.

The V call is TRBV29-1, the J call TRBJ1-1; D is unresolved. The V and J ends lost 7 bases and 8 bases respectively, with 17 bases between them. Germline CDR1 SQVTM, CDR2 ANQGSEA. The CDR3 consists of 12 residues. Written as DNA, the CDR3 is TGCAGCGCCGTGGCCGCAGGCTGGGAAGCTTTCTTT. Encoded protein: CSAVAAGWEAFF.